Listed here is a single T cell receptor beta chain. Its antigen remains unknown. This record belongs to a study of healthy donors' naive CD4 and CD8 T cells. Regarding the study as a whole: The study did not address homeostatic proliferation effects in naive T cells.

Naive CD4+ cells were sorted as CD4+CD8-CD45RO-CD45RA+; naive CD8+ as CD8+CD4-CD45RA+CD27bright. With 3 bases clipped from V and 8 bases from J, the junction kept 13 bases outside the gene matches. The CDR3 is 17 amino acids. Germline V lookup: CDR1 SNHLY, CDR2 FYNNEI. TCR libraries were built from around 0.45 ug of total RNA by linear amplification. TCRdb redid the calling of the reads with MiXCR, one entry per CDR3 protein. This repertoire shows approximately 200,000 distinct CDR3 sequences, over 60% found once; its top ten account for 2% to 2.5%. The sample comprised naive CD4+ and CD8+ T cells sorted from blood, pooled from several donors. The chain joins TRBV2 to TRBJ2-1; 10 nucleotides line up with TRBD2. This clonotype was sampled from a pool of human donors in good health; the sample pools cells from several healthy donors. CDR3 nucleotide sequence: TGTGCCAGCAGTGACGCCCTACTAGCGGGACAGGTCGATGAGCAGTTCTTC. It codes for CASSDALLAGQVDEQFF.